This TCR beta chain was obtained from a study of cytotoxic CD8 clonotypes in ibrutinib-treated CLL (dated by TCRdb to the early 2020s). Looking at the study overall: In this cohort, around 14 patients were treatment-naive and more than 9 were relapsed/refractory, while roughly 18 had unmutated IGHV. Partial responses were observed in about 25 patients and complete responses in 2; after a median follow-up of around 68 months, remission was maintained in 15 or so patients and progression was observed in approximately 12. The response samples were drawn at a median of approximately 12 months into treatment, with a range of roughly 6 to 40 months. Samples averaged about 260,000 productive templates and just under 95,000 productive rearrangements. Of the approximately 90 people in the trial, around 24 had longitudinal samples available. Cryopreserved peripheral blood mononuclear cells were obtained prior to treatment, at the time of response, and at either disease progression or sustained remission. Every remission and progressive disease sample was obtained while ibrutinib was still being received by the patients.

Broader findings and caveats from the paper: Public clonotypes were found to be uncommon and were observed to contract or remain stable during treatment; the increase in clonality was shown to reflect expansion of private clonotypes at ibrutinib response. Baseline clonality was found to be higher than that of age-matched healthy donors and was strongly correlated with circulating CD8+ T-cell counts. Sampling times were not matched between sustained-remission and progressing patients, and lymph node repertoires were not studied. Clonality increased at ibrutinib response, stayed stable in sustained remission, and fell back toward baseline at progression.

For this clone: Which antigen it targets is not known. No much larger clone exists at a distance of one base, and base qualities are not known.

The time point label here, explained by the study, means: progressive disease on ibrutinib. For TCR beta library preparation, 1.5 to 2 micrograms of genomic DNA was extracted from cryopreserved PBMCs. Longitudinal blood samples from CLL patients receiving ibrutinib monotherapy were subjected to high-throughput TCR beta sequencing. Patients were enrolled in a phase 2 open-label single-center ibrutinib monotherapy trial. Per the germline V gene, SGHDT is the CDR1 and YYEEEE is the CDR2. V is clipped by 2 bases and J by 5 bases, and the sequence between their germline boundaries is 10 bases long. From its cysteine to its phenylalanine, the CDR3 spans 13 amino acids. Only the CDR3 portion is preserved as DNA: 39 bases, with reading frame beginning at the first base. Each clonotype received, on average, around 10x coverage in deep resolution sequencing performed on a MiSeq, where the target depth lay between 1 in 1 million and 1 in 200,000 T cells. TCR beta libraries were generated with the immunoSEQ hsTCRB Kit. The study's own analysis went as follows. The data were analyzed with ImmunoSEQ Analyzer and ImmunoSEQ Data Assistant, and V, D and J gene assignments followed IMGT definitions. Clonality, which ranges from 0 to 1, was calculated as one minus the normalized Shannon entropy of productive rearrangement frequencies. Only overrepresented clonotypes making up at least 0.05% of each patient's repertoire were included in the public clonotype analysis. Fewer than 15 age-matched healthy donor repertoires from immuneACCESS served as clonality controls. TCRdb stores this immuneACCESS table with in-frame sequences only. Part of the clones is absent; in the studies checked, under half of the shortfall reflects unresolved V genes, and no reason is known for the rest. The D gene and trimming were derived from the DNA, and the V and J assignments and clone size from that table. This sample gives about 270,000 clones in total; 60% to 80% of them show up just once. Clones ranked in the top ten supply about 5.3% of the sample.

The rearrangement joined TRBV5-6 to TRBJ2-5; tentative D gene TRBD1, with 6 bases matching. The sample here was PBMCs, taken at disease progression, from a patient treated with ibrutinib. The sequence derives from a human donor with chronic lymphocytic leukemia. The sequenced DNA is TGTGCCAGCAGCTTCAGGGGAAGGGAGACCCAGTACTTC. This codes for CASSFRGRETQYF.